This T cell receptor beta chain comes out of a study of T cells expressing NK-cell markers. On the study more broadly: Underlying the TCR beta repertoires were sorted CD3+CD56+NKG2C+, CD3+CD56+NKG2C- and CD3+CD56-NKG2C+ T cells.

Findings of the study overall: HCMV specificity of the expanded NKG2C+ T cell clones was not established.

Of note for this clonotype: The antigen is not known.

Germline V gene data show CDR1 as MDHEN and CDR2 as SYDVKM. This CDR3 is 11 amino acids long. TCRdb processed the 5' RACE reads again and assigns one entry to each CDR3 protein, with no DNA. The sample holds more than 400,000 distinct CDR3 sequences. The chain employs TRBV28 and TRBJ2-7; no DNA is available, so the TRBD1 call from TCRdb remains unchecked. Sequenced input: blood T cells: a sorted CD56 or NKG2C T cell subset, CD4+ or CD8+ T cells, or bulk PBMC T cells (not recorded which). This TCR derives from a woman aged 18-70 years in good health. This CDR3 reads CASGDMFQQYF.